This entry describes one T cell receptor beta chain. This sample is drawn from a study of blood T cell repertoires in COVID-19. Study information: Researchers got acute and convalescent COVID-19 samples from the United States, Italy and Spain. The cDNA or gDNA used as material had been derived from T cells, B-cell-depleted T cells, or PBMCs.

The ends lost 7 bases at V and 10 bases at J; junction bases unmatched: 5. The CDR3 runs 13 residues. The repertoire was sequenced with immunoSEQ multiplex PCR; TCRdb's copy has only in-frame clones and lacks some. Of roughly 70,000 clones in the sample, 90% were seen once. The rearrangement uses TRBV12-3 or TRBV12-4 and TRBJ1-6; TRBD1 matches at 9 bases. The receptor's source is a human donor in a cohort sampled during active COVID-19. Sequenced: peripheral blood. The CDR3 reads CASTRDRVSPLHF. The DNA for the CDR3 is TGTGCCAGCACCAGGGACAGGGTGTCACCCCTCCACTTT.